The 27 T cell receptor beta chains below all came from one sample that was sequenced in a study of PD-1 blockade in classical Hodgkin lymphoma. Each of the patients experienced relapse following autologous stem cell transplantation, and their brentuximab vedotin exposure differed. Data came from immunoSEQ multiplex PCR; TCRdb stores just in-frame clones and leaves some out. Found here are approximately 44,000 clones, 71% of them singletons; the top ten hold 2.5% to 3.5%. Here the sequenced sample was peripheral blood mononuclear cells (PBMCs), taken at baseline. All receptors come from a human donor with classical Hodgkin lymphoma.

CDR3 sequence: CATQGGSGNTIYF. The CDR3 DNA follows: TGTGCCACACAAGGCGGCTCTGGAAACACCATATATTTT. V usage is TRBV6-5 and J usage is TRBJ1-3; D is uncertain. CDR3 length: 13 residues. V dropped 10 bases and J dropped 0 bases, with 10 bases sitting between them. The germline V gene has CDR1 MNHEY and CDR2 SVGAGI.

This sequence joins TRBV9 and TRBJ2-7; 9 positions match TRBD2. This CDR3 has 16 amino acids. The germline V gene encodes CDR1 SGDLS and CDR2 YYNGEE. After removal of 2 bases from V and 7 bases from J, the junction contained 13 bases not matched to a gene. The CDR3 nucleotides read TGTGCCAGCAGCGTTGCCGGGACTAGCCTTCTGGGGGAGCAGTACTTC. Translated, it gives CASSVAGTSLLGEQYF.

This clone was seen only a few times. The chain couples TRBV4-1 to TRBJ1-2; no reliable D call. The CDR3 runs to 13 residues. The V and J ends lost 2 bases and 5 bases respectively, with 9 bases between them. Germline V CDR1 and CDR2: MGHRA, YSYEKL. The CDR3 spells CASSQTRVYGYTF. The CDR3 DNA sequence: TGCGCCAGCAGCCAAACCCGGGTATATGGCTACACCTTC.

This chain joins TRBV7-6 and TRBJ2-1; tentative D call: TRBD2 (5 bases). CDR3 length equals 13 residues. Looked up from germline, CDR1 is SGHVS and CDR2 is FNYEAQ. Trimming left V 2 bases short and J 4 bases short, with 6 bases between. The CDR3 reads CASSLRGYNEQFF. Written as DNA, the CDR3 is TGTGCCAGCAGCTTAAGAGGGTACAATGAGCAGTTCTTC.

The V and J genes are TRBV5-6 and TRBJ1-3; 7 nucleotides match TRBD1. V was pared by 3 bases and J by 3 bases, with 3 bases of the junction left unmatched. The CDR3 runs 14 residues. CDR1 and CDR2 from the germline V gene are SGHDT and YYEEEE. In DNA form, the CDR3 reads TGTGCCAGCAGCTCCACAGGGGTTGGAAACACCATATATTTT. Protein sequence: CASSSTGVGNTIYF.

The chain couples TRBV5-1 to TRBJ2-5; D gene ambiguous. The length of the CDR3 is 13 residues. Germline V lookup: CDR1 SGHRS, CDR2 YFSETQ. The V gene lost 0 bases and the J gene lost 1 base, with 4 bases spanning the gap. Written as DNA, the CDR3 is TGCGCCAGCAGCTTGGACAGCCAAGAGACCCAGTACTTC. It specifies CASSLDSQETQYF.

This clone has a handful of counts. J is TRBJ2-1 and V is TRBV30; 8 nucleotides align to TRBD2. The germline V gene encodes CDR1 GTSNPN and CDR2 SVGIG (reference sequence). The V gene end was trimmed by 4 bases and the J gene end by 4 bases; junction bases not matched to a gene: 6. This CDR3 has 14 amino acids. The CDR3 DNA follows: TGTGCCTGGACCGGGGGGGCAAGGTACAATGAGCAGTTCTTC. It yields the protein CAWTGGARYNEQFF.

The chain carries TRBV9 and TRBJ1-1; 7 bases are shared with TRBD1. The CDR3 spans 17 residues. V shed 1 base and J 4 bases; nucleotides not matched to a gene: 13. Germline V gene sequence: CDR1 SGDLS, CDR2 YYNGEE. The chain's CDR3 is CASSVWEGASASTEAFF. DNA of the CDR3: TGTGCCAGCAGCGTATGGGAGGGGGCTTCGGCGAGCACTGAAGCTTTCTTT.

V gene TRBV7-2 combines with J gene TRBJ1-2; tentative D call: TRBD1 (5 bases). From germline, CDR1 is SGHTA and CDR2 FQGNSA. This CDR3 has 17 amino acids. With 5 bases removed from V and 0 bases from J, the gap between germline ends came to 19 bases. The CDR3 reads CASSGGAGYGTNYGYTF. In DNA form, the CDR3 reads TGTGCCAGCAGCGGAGGGGCCGGGTATGGAACTAACTATGGCTACACCTTC. Filled out from reference TRBV7-2 and TRBJ1-2, the complete variable domain reads GAGVSQSPSNKVTEKGKDVELRCDPISGHTALYWYRQSLGQGLEFLIYFQGNSAPDKSGLPSDRFSAERTGGSVSTLTIQRTQQEDSAVYLCASSGGAGYGTNYGYTFGSGTRLTVV.

A few counts support this clone. The CDR3 nucleotides are TGTGCCTGGAACAGGGGGGGGCTCGACGGGCAGTACTTC. This encodes CAWNRGGLDGQYF. The V call is TRBV30, the J call TRBJ2-7, with D possibly being TRBD1 (8 bases). The V end lost 4 bases, the J end lost 9 bases, and 19 bases lay between the germline ends. Germline V CDR1 and CDR2: GTSNPN, SVGIG (reference sequence). This CDR3 spans 13 amino acids.

V is TRBV7-8 and J is TRBJ2-2; 7 nucleotides match TRBD2. Germline V CDR1 and CDR2: SGHVS, FQNEAQ. There are 14 residues in the CDR3. The ends lost 4 bases at V and 4 bases at J; junction bases unmatched: 3. The CDR3 DNA follows: TGTGCCAGCAGCTCCCCGGGGGGCACCGGGGAGCTGTTTTTT. Its translation: CASSSPGGTGELFF.

There are a few counts of this clone. This sequence joins TRBV7-3 and TRBJ1-1; the D gene is possibly TRBD1 (5 bases). This CDR3 region has 14 residues. V was shortened by 1 base and J by 5 bases, with 11 bases between the two germline ends. Germline V gene lookup returns CDR1 SGHTA and CDR2 FQGTGA. The CDR3 protein is CASSLMVGVTEAFF. In DNA form, the CDR3 reads TGTGCCAGCAGCTTAATGGTAGGGGTTACTGAAGCTTTCTTT.

The rearrangement links TRBV5-8 to TRBJ2-5; TRBD1 matches 8 bases. There are 13 residues in the CDR3. Germline-derived CDR1 and CDR2 are SGHTS and YDEGEE. J was trimmed by 3 bases and V by 4 bases; bases with no gene match: 2. Written as DNA, the CDR3 is TGTGCCAGCAGCCGACAGGGGAAAGAGACCCAGTACTTC. Amino acids: CASSRQGKETQYF.

This clone was seen more than once but under ten times. The chain recombines TRBV15 with TRBJ2-1; perhaps TRBD1 as D (5 bases). Trimming removed 3 bases at V and 3 bases at J, with 9 bases between. The germline CDR1 and CDR2 sequences are LNHNV and YYDKDF (reference sequence). This CDR3 has 14 residues. The CDR3 DNA is TGTGCCACCAGCAGGGACACGGACTACAATGAGCAGTTCTTC. It translates to CATSRDTDYNEQFF. Variable domain in full (rest from reference TRBV15 and TRBJ2-1): DAMVIQNPRYQVTQFGKPVTLSCSQTLNHNVMYWYQQKSSQAPKLLFHYYDKDFNNEADTPDNFQSRRPNTSFCFLDIRSPGLGDTAMYLCATSRDTDYNEQFFGPGTRLTVL.

The rearrangement links TRBV7-2 to TRBJ1-6, with D maybe TRBD1 (5 bases). From germline, CDR1 is SGHTA and CDR2 FQGNSA. This CDR3 spans 15 amino acids. Trimming stripped 7 bases from V and 9 bases from J, with 19 bases between. CDR3 in DNA: TGTGCCAGCACCCCCGGGGGGGGTGGTAGTTCACCCCTCCACTTT. Amino acids: CASTPGGGGSSPLHF.

The V call is TRBV6-6, the J call TRBJ1-2, with no clear D. V shed 0 bases and J shed 6 bases, with 5 bases lying between them. The CDR3 totals 12 residues. The germline V gene has CDR1 MNHNY and CDR2 SVGAGI (reference sequence). CDR3 DNA: TGTGCCAGCAGTTACTCGACAAATGGCTACACCTTC. It translates to CASSYSTNGYTF.

In its sample, this clone was seen a few times. The chain carries TRBV7-2 and TRBJ2-2; D call uncertain. CDR1 is SGHTA and CDR2 is FQGNSA in the germline V gene. The CDR3 has 16 residues. V was trimmed by 2 bases and J by 2 bases, leaving 12 bases between them. CDR3 protein: CASSLIGQLNTGELFF. CDR3 nucleotide sequence: TGTGCCAGCAGCTTAATAGGGCAGCTCAACACCGGGGAGCTGTTTTTT.

This rearrangement joins TRBV5-1 to TRBJ2-1, with D perhaps TRBD1 (5 bases). This CDR3 has 16 residues. Germline values: CDR1 SGHRS, CDR2 YFSETQ. V was pared by 0 bases and J by 2 bases, with 12 bases between. CDR3 sequence reads: CASSLEVVGPYNEQFF. CDR3 nucleotide sequence: TGCGCCAGCAGCTTGGAGGTGGTGGGGCCCTACAATGAGCAGTTCTTC.

V usage is TRBV6-5 and J usage is TRBJ1-2; 7 positions match TRBD1. The CDR3 covers 15 residues. Germline CDR1 is MNHEY and CDR2 is SVGAGI. The V and J ends lost 6 bases and 8 bases, in that order; junction bases with no gene match: 15. CDR3 in amino acids: CASSRDSLGLGGYTF. The CDR3 DNA follows: TGTGCCAGCAGCCGGGACAGCCTAGGATTGGGCGGCTACACCTTC.

J is TRBJ2-7 and V is TRBV5-5; the D gene is possibly TRBD2 (7 bases). CDR1 is SGHKS, CDR2 YYEKEE, per germline (reference sequence). V was clipped by 2 bases and J by 5 bases, with 23 bases between them. The CDR3 loop spans 17 amino acids. CDR3 in DNA: TGTGCCAGCAGCTTAGGGGCAACGGGGGGCCAAAGGAACGAGCAGTACTTC. Translated: CASSLGATGGQRNEQYF.

The rearrangement uses TRBV7-3 and TRBJ2-6; D is perhaps TRBD1 (6 bases). CDR1 is SGHTA, CDR2 FQGTGA, per germline. V lost 5 bases and J 1 base, leaving 12 bases between the germline ends. The CDR3 length is 16 residues. The CDR3 spells CASSPPTGSGANVLTF. In nucleotides, the CDR3 is TGTGCCAGCAGCCCCCCCACAGGGTCTGGGGCCAACGTCCTGACTTTC.

The gene calls are TRBV4-1 and TRBJ1-5; D ambiguous. V was trimmed by 1 base and J by 2 bases, leaving 9 bases between them. Germline V gene lookup returns CDR1 MGHRA and CDR2 YSYEKL. The CDR3 is made up of 15 amino acids. The DNA for the CDR3 is TGCGCCAGCAGCCAAGTTGCCACAGGCAATCAGCCCCAGCATTTT. Translated, it gives CASSQVATGNQPQHF.

This sequence joins TRBV5-6 and TRBJ2-7; the D is unclear. Germline CDR1 and CDR2: SGHDT and YYEEEE. Trimming removed 0 bases from V and 9 bases from J, with 10 bases in between. The CDR3 spans 12 residues. Here the CDR3 reads CASSLGKVGQYF. The CDR3 region has the DNA TGTGCCAGCAGCTTGGGGAAGGTAGGGCAGTACTTC.

This chain connects TRBV2 to TRBJ1-4; no clear D gene. Per germline, CDR1 SNHLY and CDR2 FYNNEI. V lost 5 bases and J 9 bases, leaving 19 bases between the germline ends. The CDR3 contains 15 residues. CDR3 in amino acids: CASSPGLLLAKKLFF. CDR3 coding DNA: TGTGCCAGCAGTCCCGGACTCTTACTGGCGAAAAAACTGTTTTTT.

The chain employs TRBV9 and TRBJ2-3; 11 nucleotides match TRBD1. The germline V gene encodes CDR1 SGDLS and CDR2 YYNGEE. Trimming took 0 bases from V and 5 from J; bases not matched to a gene: 5. There are 16 residues in the CDR3. CDR3 loop: CASSVAGDRGKDTQYF. CDR3 DNA sequence: TGTGCCAGCAGCGTAGCTGGGGACAGGGGGAAAGATACGCAGTATTTT.

J is TRBJ2-7 and V is TRBV11-3; TRBD1 matches 8 bases. From germline, CDR1 is SGHNT and CDR2 YENEEA. This CDR3 has 13 amino acids. V lost 6 bases to trimming and J lost 5 bases; unmatched junction nucleotides: 6. CDR3 protein: CASSPGQGDEQYF. The DNA for the CDR3 is TGTGCCAGCAGTCCCGGACAGGGCGACGAGCAGTACTTC.

This clone is medium-sized by share. CDR3 sequence: CASSFWASLQETQYF. DNA of the CDR3: TGTGCCAGCAGCTTTTGGGCGAGTCTACAAGAGACCCAGTACTTC. The chain links TRBV11-2 to TRBJ2-5; D is ambiguous. This CDR3 has 15 amino acids. The germline V gene has CDR1 SGHAT and CDR2 FQNNGV. V lost 3 bases and J lost 2, with 13 bases in between.